This TCR beta chain was captured by sequencing in a study of Ad26.COV2.S vaccination and SARS-CoV-2 variants. The treatment here: roughly 20 received Ad26.COV2.S at low or high dose, single or two shots; a few received placebo; per-sample allocation not given. At day 63 after the first vaccine or placebo injection, samples were drawn. Germline V gives CDR1 MRHNA, CDR2 SNTAGT. The CDR3 sequence is 13 residues long. V was pared by 0 bases and J by 5 bases, with 6 bases between. The sample holds one count of this clone. Measured with immunoSEQ multiplex PCR; TCRdb has only the in-frame clones, and not every one. The sample lists roughly 700,000 clones; 89% were seen once.

The rearrangement uses TRBV6-4 and TRBJ2-3, with a tentative D call TRBD2 (6 bases). This clonotype was sampled from a person aged 18-65 years who received the Ad26.COV2.S COVID-19 vaccine or a placebo. The material sequenced was peripheral blood, taken in a trial of Ad26.COV2.S vaccine versus placebo. The CDR3, as DNA: TGTGCCAGCAGTGACTCGGGGGGAGATACGCAGTATTTT. Translating gives CASSDSGGDTQYF.